This T cell receptor beta chain was sequenced in a study of blood T cell repertoires in COVID-19 (TCRdb year 2020). As for the study more broadly: The collaborator samples originated in the United States, Italy and Spain and spanned the acute and convalescent phases of COVID-19. The material from the prospective study consisted of cDNA or gDNA derived from T cells, B-cell-depleted T cells, or PBMCs. The dataset comprised deeply sampled blood TCRbeta repertoires from subjects exposed to, actively infected with, or recovered from COVID-19. The repertoires were made available in a free public database intended to serve as a resource for research on the immune response to SARS-CoV-2. The samples were drawn from two sources: the first 160 participants of the ongoing ImmuneRACE study, and fewer than 1,500 subjects contributed by 6 global collaborators. The sample metadata nearly always contained a de-identified subject ID, COVID-19 status, age in years and sex. HLA class I and class II types, where available, came from metadata supplied by the sample provider rather than from assay-based typing.

Turning to this clone: Its specific antigen is unknown. No base quality values were provided; no much bigger clone lies one nucleotide off.

V and J are trimmed by 5 bases and 5 bases, and the gene matches miss 7 bases of the junction. CDR1 LNHDA and CDR2 SQIVND are derived from the germline V gene (reference sequence). The CDR3 runs 14 amino acids, cysteine and phenylalanine included. Only the CDR3 region is kept as DNA, spanning 42 bases read in frame from base 1. Participants in the prospective study were aged about 18 to 89 years, lived in some 24 United States geographic areas, and enrolled through a virtual design. Cohort assignment in the prospective study relied on participant-reported clinical history from a screening survey and a study questionnaire. Recovered participants in ImmuneRACE Cohort 3 were defined as having two consecutive negative NP/OP PCR tests, clearance from a healthcare professional, or resolution of symptoms. Each participant in the prospective study had whole blood, serum and a nasopharyngeal or oropharyngeal swab collected by mobile phlebotomists. Participants in the prospective study had the option to provide additional blood draws and questionnaires over a roughly 2-month period. Blood samples from the prospective study were shipped frozen or at room temperature prior to DNA extraction.

TCRbeta CDR3 regions were amplified from genomic DNA by means of the immunoSEQ Assay, a bias-controlled multiplex PCR. The authors processed their data as follows. The number of nucleated cells in each sample was estimated from the amplification of reference gene primers within the assay. To quantify the absolute abundance of each unique TCRbeta CDR3 rearrangement, sequence reads were collapsed and filtered. Productive Simpson clonality was computed per sample as the square root of Simpson's diversity index over productive rearrangements. What TCRdb holds here is the immuneACCESS table cut down to in-frame rearrangements. Part of the clones is not present; checked against another copy, under half of the missing clones reflect an unresolved V gene, and the others are unexplained. The V and J calls and clone size are taken from that table; D and trimming were inferred from the DNA. This sample gives hundreds of thousands of clones in total; roughly nine tenths of them show up just once. The ten largest make up 1% to 1.3% of the sample.

Results the study describes overall, beyond this receptor: The quantity of clinical and demographic metadata differed by source and by participant and was supplied without curation.

This receptor was obtained from a man between 25 and 39 years old who had recovered from COVID-19. The rearrangement combines TRBV19 with TRBJ1-2; the central 8 bases match TRBD1. The sample taken for sequencing was PBMCs or T cells enriched from blood (not recorded which). The DNA sequence is TGTGCCAGTAGTCCCGACCGGACAGGGTATGGCTACACCTTC. This sequence encodes CASSPDRTGYGYTF.